This T cell receptor beta chain was observed in a study of T cells in Graves' hyperthyroidism and ophthalmopathy. Study findings and constraints: A 13 V-J model separated ophthalmopathy from stable hyperthyroidism.

Template material for amplifying TCR beta CDR3 regions consisted of RNA transcripts. An initial round of RT-PCR targeting the TCR CDR3 relied on the HTBI primer set. Each CDR3 protein is one row after TCRdb ran MiXCR on the multiplex PCR reads. The repertoire consists of 650,000 to 750,000 distinct CDR3 sequences, with 12% to 15% occurring once and the leading ten covering 10%. The ends were cut back, 4 bases at V and 3 bases at J, with 12 bases in the middle. The germline V gene encodes CDR1 MNHEY and CDR2 SVGEGT. This CDR3 has 14 residues. Hyperthyroidism was newly diagnosed in patients aged 18 to 65 (duration under 2 months). This clonotype was counted at least ten times. Its antigen is not identified.

This receptor was taken from a woman between 18 and 29 years old with Graves' hyperthyroidism. J is TRBJ2-5 and V is TRBV6-2 or TRBV6-3, with TRBD1 as a possible D gene (7 bases). The source material was blood. Written as DNA, the CDR3 is TGTGCCAGCAGTTGGAGGGGGCATAAAGAGACCCAGTACTTC. Amino acid sequence: CASSWRGHKETQYF.